This T cell receptor beta chain stems from a study of shared clonotypes between healthy human individuals. Study in general: CD8 memory received one plate per donor, CD8 naive two, CD4 memory three and CD4 naive three.

All donors qualified as healthy HIV-negative adults and had experienced no recent acute infections or vaccinations. Only Caucasian adults living in Nashville, Tennessee served as donors. This CDR3 region has 15 residues. The J segment lost 4 bases and the V segment lost 4 bases, leaving 5 bases of the junction unmatched. From germline, CDR1 is MNHEY and CDR2 SMNVEV (reference sequence). A deep-level run was used for the assay. Data came from immunoSEQ multiplex PCR; TCRdb stores just in-frame clones and leaves some out. The data show a few million clones, with around 90% seen just once and more than 0.12% held by the top ten.

This clonotype was obtained from a man aged 18 to 29 in good health. The V and J genes are TRBV27 and TRBJ2-3; TRBD2 matches 10 bases. Sequences were obtained from naive CD4+ T cells sorted from blood. Noted subset: CD45RA+ positively selected. The CDR3, as DNA: TGTGCCAGCAGTTACCGGACTAGCGGCCCAGATACGCAGTATTTT. This codes for CASSYRTSGPDTQYF.